These 9 T cell receptor beta chains came from one sample sequenced in a study of T-cell reconstitution after alpha-beta-depleted transplantation in children. Researchers prepared the TCRbeta library using unique molecular identifiers, the study reports. TCRdb processed the PCR reads anew with MiXCR; each CDR3 protein has one entry. This sample has some 530,000 distinct CDR3 sequences, with about 12% found just once. Material: PBMCs from the stem cell graft donor, obtained from the stem cell graft. These receptor sequences come from a human donor who donated a stem cell graft to a child with combined immunodeficiency.

This clonotype was observed many times. The chain joins TRBV29-1 to TRBJ1-1; the D is unclear. Germline loops: CDR1 SQVTM, CDR2 ANQGSEA. V lost 3 bases and J lost 3, with 11 bases in between. This CDR3 has 13 residues. Here the CDR3 DNA reads TGCAGCGTTGACAGGAGACTCTACACTGAAGCTTTCTTT. Translation: CSVDRRLYTEAFF.

The gene calls are TRBV3-1 and TRBJ2-7; no firm D call. Germline loops: CDR1 LGHDT, CDR2 YNNKEL (reference sequence). The CDR3 length is 12 residues. The V gene lost 1 base and the J gene lost 4 bases, with 5 bases spanning the gap. The CDR3 spells CASSQAVYEQYF. DNA for the CDR3: TGTGCCAGCAGCCAAGCAGTTTACGAGCAGTACTTC.

This clonotype has only a few counts. The genes are TRBV19 and TRBJ2-7; D might be TRBD2 (5 bases). The germline gives CDR1 LNHDA, CDR2 SQIVND (reference sequence). V was pared by 3 bases and J by 2 bases, with 11 bases between. This CDR3 region has 14 residues. CDR3 sequence reads: CASSIGRATYEQYF. The CDR3 DNA is TGTGCCAGTAGTATTGGGCGGGCCACCTACGAGCAGTACTTC.

Only a few counts were recorded for this clonotype. The chain uses TRBV5-5 and TRBJ2-1; unclear D gene. V lost 2 bases and J 4 bases, leaving 16 bases between the germline ends. This CDR3 contains 16 residues. Germline CDR1 SGHKS, CDR2 YYEKEE (reference sequence). CDR3 region: CASSFRTPAAYNEQFF. CDR3 in DNA: TGTGCCAGCAGCTTTAGGACCCCCGCAGCATACAATGAGCAGTTCTTC.

The genes are TRBV4-2 and TRBJ2-1; D possibly uses TRBD1 or TRBD2 (5 bases each). The CDR3 spans 13 residues. Per germline, CDR1 LGHNA and CDR2 YNFKEQ. Deletions cut 10 bases from V and 6 bases from J, with 16 bases between. The CDR3 DNA is TGTGCCATGGGCCCGGGAAGGGGCAATGAGCAGTTCTTC. It yields the protein CAMGPGRGNEQFF.

This clonotype showed up just a few times. The CDR3, as DNA: TGTGCCAGCATAATGGAGGGACCATACACTGAAGCTTTCTTT. It codes for CASIMEGPYTEAFF. The chain combines TRBV6-1 with TRBJ1-1; D is possibly TRBD1 (5 bases). The CDR3 is 14 residues long. V was pared by 7 bases and J by 3 bases, with 15 bases between. Germline V gene sequence: CDR1 MNHNS, CDR2 SASEGT.

This clonotype has more than one count but fewer than ten. The chain couples TRBV11-3 to TRBJ1-1; D gene ambiguous. V was pared by 5 bases and J by 0 bases, with 13 bases between. The CDR3 is 15 residues long. Germline CDR1 SGHNT, CDR2 YENEEA. The CDR3: CASSEEAVLNTEAFF. The CDR3 coding sequence is TGTGCCAGCAGCGAAGAGGCGGTCCTGAACACTGAAGCTTTCTTT. Full variable domain (rest looked up from reference TRBV11-3 and TRBJ1-1): EAGVVQSPRYKIIEKKQPVAFWCNPISGHNTLYWYLQNLGQGPELLIRYENEEAVDDSQLPKDRFSAERLKGVDSTLKIQPAELGDSAVYLCASSEEAVLNTEAFFGQGTRLTVV.

This clonotype was counted a few times. This sequence joins TRBV5-6 and TRBJ2-1; 8 bases are a match to TRBD2. V shed 1 base, J shed 12 bases, and the junction held 6 bases outside the gene matches. CDR3 length: 13 residues. Germline-derived CDR1 and CDR2 are SGHDT and YYEEEE. DNA for the CDR3: TGTGCCAGCAGCTTGCGGGAGGGCCGCGCGCAGTTCTTC. The encoded protein is CASSLREGRAQFF.

This clonotype was detected ten times or more. The chain uses TRBV29-1 and TRBJ2-5; 7 bases agree with TRBD1. CDR1 and CDR2 from the germline V gene are SQVTM and ANQGSEA. CDR3 size: 15 residues. V gave up 3 bases and J gave up 2 bases; unmatched junction bases: 9. The CDR3 spells CSVEGRTGTQETQYF. The CDR3 DNA follows: TGCAGCGTTGAGGGACGGACAGGAACTCAAGAGACCCAGTACTTC.